Shown below are 22 T cell receptor beta chains from a single sample sequenced in a study of cytomegalovirus exposure and HLA in healthy donors (TCRdb year 2017). Library preparation was by the immunoSEQ multiplex PCR assay. For the multiplex PCR, a mixture combining 60 forward primers for TCR Vbeta segments and 13 reverse primers for TCR Jbeta segments was used. Sourced from immuneACCESS, this table was stored by TCRdb with only in-frame sequences that have V and J called. A share of the clones is absent; for the studies checked, an unresolved V gene accounts for under half, and the remainder has no known explanation. The table of this sample itemizes under 250,000 clones. The biggest ten clones account for around 1.1% of the sample. Specimen: PBMCs. The receptors were gathered from a girl aged 2 to 9 in good health and CMV-seropositive.

Notes on this clone: The sample has other DNA sequences that encode this CDR3 too. J is TRBJ2-7 and V is TRBV29-1, with 12 positions matching TRBD2. Trimming removed 6 bases from V and 3 bases from J; junction bases left unmatched: 0. The length of the CDR3 is 12 residues. Germline CDR1 reads SQVTM; CDR2 reads ANQGSEA. This CDR3 is CSVTSGSYEQYF. The CDR3 DNA reads as TGCAGCGTGACTAGCGGGAGCTACGAGCAGTACTTC.

The chain has TRBV2 and TRBJ1-1, with D possibly matching TRBD1 (5 bases). CDR1 is SNHLY and CDR2 is FYNNEI in the germline V gene. This CDR3 contains 13 residues. The germline V and J ends were trimmed by 9 bases and 6 bases, with 17 bases remaining between them. The CDR3 DNA follows: TGTGCCAGACCTCAAAACCCAGGGTCTGAAGCTTTCTTT. Its translation: CARPQNPGSEAFF.

The chain uses TRBV19 and TRBJ2-3; 10 bases line up with TRBD2. Germline V lookup: CDR1 LNHDA, CDR2 SQIVND (reference sequence). This CDR3 contains 14 residues. After removal of 4 bases from V and 3 bases from J, the junction contained 1 base not matched to a gene. This CDR3 is CASSTSGRTDTQYF. CDR3 nucleotide sequence: TGTGCCAGTAGTACTAGCGGGAGAACAGATACGCAGTATTTT.

The chain uses TRBV27 and TRBJ2-7; no reliable D call. The V end lost 2 bases, the J end lost 7 bases, and 6 bases lay between the germline ends. This CDR3 has 11 residues. The germline V gene encodes CDR1 MNHEY and CDR2 SMNVEV (reference sequence). CDR3 loop: CASSLSREQYF. In DNA, the CDR3 is TGTGCCAGCAGTTTAAGCAGGGAGCAGTACTTC.

The chain is built from TRBV9 and TRBJ2-7, with D maybe TRBD2 (5 bases). Trimming shortened V by 3 bases and J by 7 bases, and 14 bases separated the two germline ends. CDR1 SGDLS and CDR2 YYNGEE come from the germline V gene. This CDR3 comprises 13 residues. DNA of the CDR3: TGTGCCAGCAGCGCCCCGTCCTCGGGAGAGCAGTACTTC. It yields the protein CASSAPSSGEQYF.

The chain carries TRBV10-3 and TRBJ1-1, with D maybe TRBD1 (5 bases). Trimming shortened V by 7 bases and J by 6 bases, and 15 bases separated the two germline ends. Germline loops: CDR1 ENHRY, CDR2 SYGVKD. The CDR3 has 13 residues. Here the CDR3 DNA reads TGTGCCATCACCAGGGAGGGACGAGCTGAAGCTTTCTTT. Translation: CAITREGRAEAFF.

The chain couples TRBV18 to TRBJ1-1; D call uncertain. V was cut by 3 bases and J by 0 bases, with 8 bases left in between. CDR3 size: 14 residues. From germline, CDR1 is KGHSH and CDR2 LQKENI. The CDR3 coding sequence is TGTGCCAGCTCACCCCCGAGCTTGAACACTGAAGCTTTCTTT. Its protein is CASSPPSLNTEAFF.

Concerning this clone: At one end the junction does not follow the germline gene, possibly because of a read error. The genes are TRBV5-6 and TRBJ2-5, with D perhaps TRBD2 (6 bases). The J call is in doubt because the DNA end fits TRBJ2-7 better. This CDR3 is built from 14 residues. Per the germline V gene, CDR1 is SGHDT and CDR2 is YYEEEE. This chain's CDR3 is CASSSGRESFEQYF. Written as DNA, the CDR3 is TGTGCCAGCAGCTCAGGACGGGAGTCCTTCGAGCAGTACTTC.

The rearrangement joins TRBV28 to TRBJ2-4, with a weak D call TRBD2 (6 bases). Trimming removed 5 bases from V and 7 bases from J, with 21 bases in between. This CDR3 is 16 amino acids long. The germline V gene has CDR1 MDHEN and CDR2 SYDVKM. CDR3 in amino acids: CASSSGPSAGRNIQYF. The CDR3 DNA reads as TGTGCCAGCAGTAGCGGACCTTCCGCAGGGAGGAACATTCAGTACTTC.

This chain links TRBV14 with TRBJ2-5, with D perhaps matching TRBD1 (5 bases). Trimming took 0 bases from V and 9 from J, leaving 11 bases between them. Looked up from germline, CDR1 is SGHDN and CDR2 is FVKESK. The CDR3 length is 13 residues. The CDR3 coding sequence is TGTGCCAGCAGCCAAGATCATTTCAGGGCCCAGTACTTC. Translation: CASSQDHFRAQYF.

J is TRBJ2-5 and V is TRBV2, with D unresolved. CDR3 length: 12 residues. V was clipped by 5 bases and J by 2 bases, with 6 bases between them. From germline, CDR1 is SNHLY and CDR2 FYNNEI. The CDR3 reads CASSPGQETQYF. Written as DNA, the CDR3 is TGTGCCAGCAGTCCAGGTCAAGAGACCCAGTACTTC.

The chain combines TRBV28 with TRBJ1-1; D perhaps matches TRBD1 (6 bases). The V gene's germline CDR1 is MDHEN and CDR2 SYDVKM. Between the trimmed V and J ends, which lost 4 bases and 6 bases, there was a span of 12 bases. This CDR3 contains 13 residues. CDR3 bases: TGTGCCAGCAGTTGGACAGCTTCCGCTGAAGCTTTCTTT. This sequence encodes CASSWTASAEAFF.

The genes are TRBV5-1 and TRBJ1-5, with D perhaps matching TRBD1 (5 bases). CDR3 length equals 14 residues. Germline assignment: CDR1 SGHRS and CDR2 YFSETQ. Trimming cost V 2 bases and J 5 bases, with 11 bases left between them. CDR3 DNA sequence: TGCGCCAGCAGCTTATTGGGAGGGGATCAGCCCCAGCATTTT. Amino acid sequence: CASSLLGGDQPQHF.

The rearrangement uses TRBV29-1 and TRBJ2-1, with D possibly TRBD2 on 6 matching bases. CDR1 and CDR2 from the germline V gene are SQVTM and ANQGSEA. The CDR3 totals 14 residues. Deletions cut 5 bases from V and 7 bases from J, with 18 bases between. The CDR3 loop is CSVLEGVGLNEQFF. The CDR3 DNA is TGCAGCGTTTTGGAGGGAGTGGGGTTGAATGAGCAGTTCTTC.

The chain links TRBV27 to TRBJ2-3; D is possibly TRBD1 (5 bases). V lost 6 bases and J 10 bases, leaving 20 bases between the germline ends. CDR3 size: 14 residues. Germline V CDR1 and CDR2: MNHEY, SMNVEV (reference sequence). In DNA, the CDR3 is TGTGCCAGCAGCATATGGGCAGGGATGGATGCGCAGTATTTT. This translates into CASSIWAGMDAQYF.

The chain carries TRBV11-2 and TRBJ2-6, with 9 bases that match TRBD1. With V trimmed by 5 bases and J by 0 bases, 11 bases remained unmatched. Per germline, CDR1 SGHAT and CDR2 FQNNGV. The CDR3 consists of 19 residues. The CDR3 protein is CASSPNRGRGPSGANVLTF. The CDR3 DNA follows: TGTGCCAGCAGCCCCAACAGGGGGCGGGGACCCTCTGGGGCCAACGTCCTGACTTTC.

The V gene is TRBV27, the J gene TRBJ1-2; no clear D. Germline lookup yields CDR1 MNHEY and CDR2 SMNVEV (reference sequence). This CDR3 has 16 amino acids. V was trimmed by 5 bases and J by 4 bases, leaving 20 bases between them. The CDR3 DNA reads as TGTGCCAGCAGTCCAACGGGATCCCGAGCCACCTATGGCTACACCTTC. This encodes CASSPTGSRATYGYTF.

The chain links TRBV6-1 to TRBJ2-3, with 8 bases fitting TRBD1. The V segment lost 8 bases and the J segment 4 bases; nucleotides outside the gene matches: 5. This CDR3 spans 13 amino acids. Germline CDR1 is MNHNS and CDR2 is SASEGT. The DNA of the CDR3 is TGTGCCAGCGGAATCAGGGGGCCAGATACGCAGTATTTT. This sequence encodes CASGIRGPDTQYF.

In DNA form, the CDR3 reads TGTGCCAGCAGTCGCGGACAGGGGGCCAATGAGCAGTTCTTC. It is translated as CASSRGQGANEQFF. The chain carries TRBV6-5 and TRBJ2-1, with TRBD1 matching over 11 bases. Germline V gene lookup returns CDR1 MNHEY and CDR2 SVGAGI. The length of the CDR3 is 14 residues. The V gene end was trimmed by 5 bases and the J gene end by 6 bases; junction bases not matched to a gene: 3.

This chain links TRBV2 with TRBJ2-3, with 8 bases lining up with TRBD1. This CDR3 contains 13 residues. Germline values: CDR1 SNHLY, CDR2 FYNNEI. Losses at the gene ends were 8 bases for V and 4 bases for J; bases not matched to a gene: 5. DNA of the CDR3: TGTGCCAGCTCCACACAGGGGGCAGATACGCAGTATTTT. Its translation is CASSTQGADTQYF. The full variable domain, completed using reference TRBV2 and TRBJ2-3, is EPEVTQTPSHQVTQMGQEVILRCVPISNHLYFYWYRQILGQKVEFLVSFYNNEISEKSEIFDDQFSVERPDGSNFTLKIRSTKLEDSAMYFCASSTQGADTQYFGPGTRLTVL.

The gene calls are TRBV18 and TRBJ2-7, with 7 bases identical to TRBD2. The CDR3 loop spans 15 amino acids. Germline CDR1 KGHSH, CDR2 LQKENI. Trimming took 3 bases from V and 4 from J; bases not matched to a gene: 9. CDR3 region: CASSPGGRLSYEQYF. The CDR3 DNA reads as TGTGCCAGCTCACCGGGCGGGAGACTATCTTACGAGCAGTACTTC.

The chain has TRBV25-1 and TRBJ1-2, with D unclear. The CDR3 loop spans 12 amino acids. Germline CDR1 and CDR2: MGHDK and SYGVNS. The V end lost 2 bases, the J end lost 6 bases, and 7 bases lay between the germline ends. The CDR3 is CASSEPLDGYTF. The CDR3 DNA reads TGTGCCAGCAGTGAACCACTCGATGGCTACACCTTC.